Listed below are T cell receptor beta chains from one sample, sequenced in a study of cytomegalovirus exposure and HLA in healthy donors. TCRdb's table, derived via immunoSEQ multiplex PCR, lists solely in-frame clones and lacks some. The sample contains around 100,000 clones, approximately 78% of which appear only once. Sequencing was performed on PBMCs. The source of these receptors is a male donor in good health and CMV-seropositive. The CDR3 runs from the conserved cysteine through the conserved F or W. The D gene is left open where the match is weak. Part of the rows lack a size; the others show once, few, many or a class for expanded clones.

v_gene	abundance	d_gene	j_gene	CDR3nt	CDR3aa
TRBV27	NA	TRBD1	TRBJ1-1	TGTGCCAGCAGTTCCGGACAGGAGGCTGAAGCTTTCTTT	CASSSGQEAEAFF
TRBV29-1	NA	NA	TRBJ1-1	TGCAGCGTTGAAGATTTCCGGGGGTGGACTGAAGCTTTCTTT	CSVEDFRGWTEAFF
TRBV7-2	NA	TRBD1	TRBJ1-2	TGTGCCAGCAGCTTAGGCACAGGGGGAGGCTACACCTTC	CASSLGTGGGYTF
TRBV29-1	NA	TRBD1	TRBJ1-2	TGCAGCGTTGAAGATTCGACAGGGGGCGGCTATGGCTACACCTTC	CSVEDSTGGGYGYTF
TRBV4-1	NA	TRBD1	TRBJ2-5	TGCGCCAGCAGCCCCATAGGACAGGGAAAGAGAACCCAGCACTTC	CASSPIGQGKRTQHF
TRBV6-5	few	NA	TRBJ1-1	TGTGCCAGCAGACTAGAACAGGGCGGCGGCACTGAAGCTTTCTTT	CASRLEQGGGTEAFF
TRBV2	NA	NA	TRBJ1-6	TGTGCCAGCAGTGACGTGGGCAGGGGCGGCTCACCCCTCCACTTT	CASSDVGRGGSPLHF
TRBV30	NA	TRBD1	TRBJ1-1	TGTGCCTGGAGTGTCTTTCCCGGGACAGGGAACACTGAAGCTTTCTTT	CAWSVFPGTGNTEAFF
TRBV5-4	NA	NA	TRBJ1-2	TGTGCCAGCAGCTTGGTCGGGGTCTCTGGCTACACCTTC	CASSLVGVSGYTF
TRBV27	NA	TRBD1	TRBJ2-7	TGTGCCAGCAGTTCGGGACAGAAAATCTCCTACGAGCAGTACTTC	CASSSGQKISYEQYF
TRBV19	NA	NA	TRBJ1-5	TGTGCCAGTAGTATATACGGGGGGGCGGATCATCAGCCCCAGCATTTT	CASSIYGGADHQPQHF
TRBV10-3	NA	TRBD2	TRBJ2-7	TGTGCCATCAGTGAGTCGGGGGTAGCGGGCTCCTACGAGCAGTACTTC	CAISESGVAGSYEQYF
TRBV19	once	TRBD1	TRBJ1-1	TGTGCCAGTAGTATCCCAGGGGGCCAGGGCACTGAAGCTTTCTTT	CASSIPGGQGTEAFF
TRBV28	NA	TRBD1	TRBJ1-1	TGTGCCAGCAGGGAGGCGGACAGGGCCACTGAAGCTTTCTTT	CASREADRATEAFF
TRBV2	NA	NA	TRBJ1-1	TGTGCCAGCAGTGAAGGGCCTGGTCCTAGCGTCGCTGAAGCTTTCTTT	CASSEGPGPSVAEAFF
TRBV21-1	NA	NA	TRBJ2-2	TGTGCCAGCAGCAAGCAACCCAACAGGGGGAACACCGGGGAGCTGTTTTTT	CASSKQPNRGNTGELFF
TRBV27	NA	NA	TRBJ1-6	TGTGCCAGCAGTTTAAGGCGGAGCTCCTATAATTCACCCCTCCACTTT	CASSLRRSSYNSPLHF
TRBV5-1	NA	TRBD1	TRBJ1-2	TGCGCCAGCAGCTTGGCCGCCGGGACAGGGAACGGCTACACCTTC	CASSLAAGTGNGYTF
TRBV29-1	NA	NA	TRBJ2-7	TGCAGCGTTGAGTCCGCTACCTACGAGCAGTACTTC	CSVESATYEQYF
TRBV19	NA	NA	TRBJ1-4	TGTGCCAGTACCCCCAGCGATGCAACTAATGAAAAACTGTTTTTT	CASTPSDATNEKLFF
TRBV2	few	TRBD1	TRBJ1-4	TGTGCCACCCTAGGGACAGGGGGTGAAAAACTGTTTTTT	CATLGTGGEKLFF
TRBV14	NA	TRBD2	TRBJ2-3	TGTGCCAGCAGCCAAGACCTAGCGGGAAGAGCAGATACGCAGTATTTT	CASSQDLAGRADTQYF
TRBV6-1	NA	NA	TRBJ1-1	TGTGCCAGCAGTTTGGACACGAAGAACACTGAAGCTTTCTTT	CASSLDTKNTEAFF
TRBV28	NA	NA	TRBJ2-1	TGTGCCAGCAGTTTTGACGCTAGCGTCCGTGAGCAGTTCTTC	CASSFDASVREQFF
TRBV6-5	NA	NA	TRBJ1-3	TGTGCCAGCAGCCCGACTTCTGGAAACACCATATATTTT	CASSPTSGNTIYF
TRBV29-1	NA	TRBD2	TRBJ2-3	TGCAGCGTTGCTAGCGGGAGTTCAGATACGCAGTATTTT	CSVASGSSDTQYF
TRBV27	NA	NA	TRBJ1-5	TGTGCCAGCAGTTTTTCAGGGAAGCAGCCCCAGCATTTT	CASSFSGKQPQHF
TRBV7-8	few	NA	TRBJ1-2	TGTGCCAGCAGCTCCCTTAGCGTGGGACTAAGTTATGGCTACACCTTC	CASSSLSVGLSYGYTF
TRBV5-1	NA	NA	TRBJ2-5	TGCGCCAGCAGCCGCAGAGGGCCAGCGCAAGAGACCCAGTACTTC	CASSRRGPAQETQYF
TRBV30	NA	TRBD1	TRBJ1-3	TGTGCCTGGAGCGCCGACAGGGGGGGAAACACCATATATTTT	CAWSADRGGNTIYF
TRBV19	NA	NA	TRBJ1-5	TGTGCCAGTAGTATGGGGGGATATGGCAATCAGCCCCAGCATTTT	CASSMGGYGNQPQHF
TRBV29-1	NA	TRBD2	TRBJ2-7	TGCAGCGTTGAAGCTCCTCGTGGACGTGGGACTAGCGGGTTTACCTACGAGCAGTACTTC	CSVEAPRGRGTSGFTYEQYF
TRBV28	once	TRBD1	TRBJ1-4	TGTGCCAGCAGTTCGGACAGGTTTGGAAAACTGTTTTTT	CASSSDRFGKLFF
TRBV5-1	NA	TRBD1	TRBJ1-1	TGCGCCAGCAGCGCATCAGGGGGCTTTACTGAAGCTTTCTTT	CASSASGGFTEAFF
TRBV6-1	NA	TRBD1	TRBJ2-2	TGTGCCAGCAGTGAAGCCTCAAAACCTTCTACAGGGGCCGGGGAGCTGTTTTTT	CASSEASKPSTGAGELFF
TRBV28	NA	TRBD1	TRBJ2-7	TGTGCCAGCAGCCAAATGACAGGGTTCTCCGAGCAGTACTTC	CASSQMTGFSEQYF
TRBV6-5	NA	NA	TRBJ1-1	TGTGCCAGCAGTTATAAGAGGACACCACCTAACACTGAAGCTTTCTTT	CASSYKRTPPNTEAFF
TRBV6-4	few	TRBD2	TRBJ2-1	TGTGCCAGCAGTGCCAGCTCAGCGGGAGGGTACAATGAGCAGTTCTTC	CASSASSAGGYNEQFF
TRBV28	NA	NA	TRBJ1-1	TGTGCCAGCAGTTTAAAGAGGAAGAACACTGAAGCTTTCTTT	CASSLKRKNTEAFF
TRBV5-1	NA	TRBD1	TRBJ2-7	TGCGCCAGCCGCCTACAGGGGGACGAGCAGTACTTC	CASRLQGDEQYF
TRBV23-1	NA	NA	TRBJ1-1	TGCGCCAGCAGTGTCTACCGGAACACTGAAGCTTTCTTT	CASSVYRNTEAFF
TRBV7-6	NA	NA	TRBJ2-5	TGTGCCAGCAGCTTAGCACTAGCTCAAGAGACCCAGTACTTC	CASSLALAQETQYF
TRBV5-6	NA	NA	TRBJ1-2	TGTGCCAGCAGCTTGGGGGGCTCGGGGGACTATGGCTACACCTTC	CASSLGGSGDYGYTF
TRBV29-1	once	NA	TRBJ1-2	TGCAGCGTTGAAGATGTACCCCTATTCAACTATGGCTACACCTTC	CSVEDVPLFNYGYTF
TRBV9	NA	TRBD2	TRBJ2-1	TGTGCCAGCAGCCTTGGCGGTGGCGGGAGGGCCTCCAATGAGCAGTTCTTC	CASSLGGGGRASNEQFF
TRBV15	NA	NA	TRBJ1-5	TGTGCCACCAGCAGAGTAGCAGTAAGCAATCAGCCCCAGCATTTT	CATSRVAVSNQPQHF
TRBV27	NA	NA	TRBJ1-1	TGTGCCAGCAGTCGCTACCAGGGAGGGACTGAAGCTTTCTTT	CASSRYQGGTEAFF
TRBV5-6	once	TRBD1	TRBJ2-2	TGTGCCAGCAGCAGGGGGCTGAACACCGGGGAGCTGTTTTTT	CASSRGLNTGELFF
TRBV5-1	NA	TRBD1	TRBJ1-4	TGCGCCAGCAGCAGGGGACAGCCAAATGAAAAACTGTTTTTT	CASSRGQPNEKLFF
TRBV5-1	NA	TRBD2	TRBJ2-1	TGCGCCAGCGGATCTAGCGGGGGCTACAATGAGCAGTTCTTC	CASGSSGGYNEQFF
TRBV6-1	NA	NA	TRBJ1-5	TGTGCCAGCAGTGGTCTACAGGGAGGCAATCAGCCCCAGCATTTT	CASSGLQGGNQPQHF
TRBV2	NA	NA	TRBJ2-2	TGTGCCAGCAGGGGTCAAGGGGCCTTCACCGGGGAGCTGTTTTTT	CASRGQGAFTGELFF
TRBV7-9	NA	NA	TRBJ2-3	TGTGCCAGCAGCTCCACAGGCGAAGTCGCAGATACGCAGTATTTT	CASSSTGEVADTQYF
TRBV7-2	NA	NA	TRBJ1-1	TGTGCCAGCAGCTTAGGCAGGGGGAACACTGAAGCTTTCTTT	CASSLGRGNTEAFF
TRBV5-6	NA	TRBD1	TRBJ2-2	TGTGCCAGCAGCGAGGGGACAGGGGTTTCCGGGGAGCTGTTTTTT	CASSEGTGVSGELFF
TRBV6-1	NA	TRBD1	TRBJ2-7	TGTGCCAGCAGTCCCTCCGGGACAGGGAAGCACGAGCAGTACTTC	CASSPSGTGKHEQYF
TRBV7-6	NA	NA	TRBJ2-7	TGTGCCAGCAGCTTCTCCTTACAGGGTTCCTACGAGCAGTACTTC	CASSFSLQGSYEQYF